Sequencing of this T cell receptor (beta chain) was carried out in a study of T cells in Graves' hyperthyroidism and ophthalmopathy. Whole-study results and caveats: Most thyroid-expanded clonotypes above 0.001 were also found in blood.

This clonotype was detected ten times or more. Its antigen is unidentified. RNA transcripts were the template for amplifying TCR beta CDR3 regions. Using the HTBI primer set, a first-round RT-PCR was run on the TCR CDR3. TCRdb itself ran the multiplex PCR reads through MiXCR, one entry per CDR3 protein. The data contain more than 350,000 distinct CDR3 sequences, about 15% of them singletons. The CDR3 extends over 15 amino acids. V was clipped by 2 bases and J by 0 bases; unmatched bases: 3. Germline CDR1 and CDR2: SNHLY and FYNNEI. The TCR was taken from a woman in her twenties or thirties with Graves' hyperthyroidism. The sample consisted of blood. This chain uses TRBV2 with TRBJ2-7; 8 bases are a match to TRBD2. This CDR3 reads CASSESGTSSYEQYF. The CDR3 nucleotides are TGTGCCAGCAGTGAATCCGGGACTAGCTCCTACGAGCAGTACTTC.